A selection of T cell receptor beta chains follows, all from one sample in a study of control samples from healthy donors and cancer patients. TCRdb's table, derived via immunoSEQ multiplex PCR, lists solely in-frame clones and lacks some. The sample shows roughly 150,000 clones, around 88% of them seen only once. Material: blood. The source is a man between 18 and 29 years old in good health. Both conserved end residues are part of each CDR3. Each record gives: V gene, D gene, clone size, J gene, CDR3 DNA, CDR3 protein. The D gene is left open where the match is weak. Rows give clone size only sometimes, using once, few, many, or a class for an expanded clone.

V: TRBV19; D: TRBD1; size: NA; J: TRBJ2-3; DNA: TGTGCCAGTAGCTCCGGGACAGGTAGGCCAGATACGCAGTATTTT; CDR3: CASSSGTGRPDTQYF
V: TRBV9; D: TRBD2; size: NA; J: TRBJ2-2; DNA: TGTGCCAGCAGCGACCTAGCGGGGGGATCCGGGGAGCTGTTTTTT; CDR3: CASSDLAGGSGELFF
V: TRBV11-2; D: NA; size: NA; J: TRBJ2-7; DNA: TGTGCCAGCAGCACAACCCTGGACGAGCAGTACTTC; CDR3: CASSTTLDEQYF
V: TRBV28; D: NA; size: NA; J: TRBJ2-1; DNA: TGTGCCAGCAACGAGGGACTGGACTACAATGAGCAGTTCTTC; CDR3: CASNEGLDYNEQFF
V: TRBV30; D: NA; size: NA; J: TRBJ1-1; DNA: TGTGCCTGGAGTGTTGGTGTTGTTGGCACTGAAGCTTTCTTT; CDR3: CAWSVGVVGTEAFF
V: TRBV3-1/TRBV3-2; D: NA; size: once; J: TRBJ2-5; DNA: TGTGCCAGCAGCCAAGGTGGCGTTAAACAGGTCCTTGGAGAGACCCAGTACTTC; CDR3: CASSQGGVKQVLGETQYF
V: TRBV27; D: NA; size: NA; J: TRBJ2-7; DNA: TGTGCCAGCAGTTTATCCGATGCCGACGAGCAGTACTTC; CDR3: CASSLSDADEQYF
V: TRBV20-1; D: NA; size: NA; J: TRBJ1-4; DNA: TGCAGTGCACAGGCGGGAGAAAAACTGTTTTTT; CDR3: CSAQAGEKLFF
V: TRBV3-1/TRBV3-2; D: TRBD1; size: once; J: TRBJ1-1; DNA: TGTGCCAGCAGCCGACCGGACAGGGACACTGAAGCTTTCTTT; CDR3: CASSRPDRDTEAFF
V: TRBV30; D: NA; size: NA; J: TRBJ1-1; DNA: TGTGCCTGGACCGGAAAAGCGGGGGCTGAAGCTTTCTTT; CDR3: CAWTGKAGAEAFF
V: TRBV19; D: TRBD1; size: NA; J: TRBJ1-1; DNA: TGTGCCAGTATAAAAGATACAGGGGTGGAAGCTTTCTTT; CDR3: CASIKDTGVEAFF
V: TRBV14; D: NA; size: NA; J: TRBJ2-3; DNA: TGTGCCAGCAGCCAAGACGGAGGGGTCGGCACAGATACGCAGTATTTT; CDR3: CASSQDGGVGTDTQYF
V: TRBV21-1; D: NA; size: NA; J: TRBJ1-2; DNA: TGTGCCAGCAGCTCCCTACAGGTTTGGGATGGCTACACCTTC; CDR3: CASSSLQVWDGYTF
V: TRBV28; D: TRBD1; size: NA; J: TRBJ1-4; DNA: TGTGCCAGTGAGACGGGACAGAGGAGTGAAAAACTGTTTTTT; CDR3: CASETGQRSEKLFF
V: TRBV28; D: NA; size: NA; J: TRBJ1-2; DNA: TGTGCCAGCAGCGACAGTTCTGGCTACACCTTC; CDR3: CASSDSSGYTF
V: TRBV4-3; D: NA; size: NA; J: TRBJ1-1; DNA: TGCGCCAGCAGCCAAGAATATTCAGGGAACACTGAAGCTTTCTTT; CDR3: CASSQEYSGNTEAFF
V: TRBV5-1; D: TRBD2; size: few; J: TRBJ2-1; DNA: TGCGCCAGCAGCTATTTAGCGGGGGGGCAGTATGAGCAGTTCTTC; CDR3: CASSYLAGGQYEQFF
V: TRBV19; D: NA; size: NA; J: TRBJ2-2; DNA: TGTGCCAGTAGTCTCCTGACAGGCAGGGAGCTGTTTTTT; CDR3: CASSLLTGRELFF
V: TRBV7-9; D: NA; size: NA; J: TRBJ2-2; DNA: TGTGCCAGCAGCCCCCCCAGGGACACCGGGGAGCTGTTTTTT; CDR3: CASSPPRDTGELFF